Below are 13 T cell receptor beta chains sequenced from a single sample in a study of OX40 agonist ivuxolimab in advanced cancers. The protocol was immunoSEQ multiplex PCR, while the TCRdb copy is restricted to in-frame clones and leaves out a portion. The sample yields roughly 120,000 clones, about nine tenths seen once. The material was CD4+ or CD8+ T cells sorted from blood, obtained in a trial of the OX40 agonist ivuxolimab. These receptors were taken from an adult with an advanced solid tumor such as melanoma, head and neck, liver or kidney cancer.

The V and J genes are TRBV5-1 and TRBJ1-1, with D possibly matching TRBD1 (6 bases). The germline V gene encodes CDR1 SGHRS and CDR2 YFSETQ. CDR3 length: 15 amino acids. Trimming shortened V by 0 bases and J by 3 bases, and 12 bases separated the two germline ends. The CDR3 here is CASSLEGDTYTEAFF. CDR3 DNA sequence: TGCGCCAGCAGCTTGGAGGGGGACACTTACACTGAAGCTTTCTTT.

This chain connects TRBV7-3 to TRBJ2-1; TRBD2 aligns across 10 bases. The trim removed 4 bases at V and 9 bases at J, leaving 6 bases unmatched. There are 14 residues in the CDR3. Germline-derived CDR1 and CDR2 are SGHTA and FQGTGA. The CDR3 DNA sequence: TGTGCCAGCAGCTCCCGGCTAGCGGGAGCTGAGCAGTTCTTC. Its translation: CASSSRLAGAEQFF.

The chain combines TRBV6-1 with TRBJ2-5; 9 positions agree with TRBD1. The V and J ends lost 3 bases and 5 bases, in that order; junction bases with no gene match: 13. Germline V gene data show CDR1 as MNHNS and CDR2 as SASEGT. This CDR3 has 17 amino acids. The CDR3 DNA follows: TGTGCCAGCAGTGACTTCGCAGGACAGGGGAGGAGGGAGACCCAGTACTTC. This codes for CASSDFAGQGRRETQYF.

The chain joins TRBV7-2 to TRBJ2-2; D is perhaps TRBD1 or TRBD2 (5 bases each). The CDR3 is made up of 15 amino acids. Germline V lookup: CDR1 SGHTA, CDR2 FQGNSA. V gave up 5 bases and J gave up 7 bases, with 17 bases separating them. CDR3 loop: CASSTEGTRGGELFF. Here the CDR3 DNA reads TGTGCCAGCAGCACAGAAGGGACCCGAGGCGGGGAGCTGTTTTTT.

The V call is TRBV7-9, the J call TRBJ2-5; 11 nucleotides line up with TRBD1. The J call may be faulty, since TRBJ2-7 better matches the DNA end. The CDR3 spans 14 residues. In germline, CDR1 is SEHNR, CDR2 FQNEAQ (reference sequence). CDR3 loop: CASSIGTGGYEQYF. The CDR3 nucleotides are TGTGCCAGCAGCATCGGGACAGGGGGGTACGAGCAGTACTTC.

The chain joins TRBV28 to TRBJ2-2, with D possibly being TRBD2 (6 bases). Per germline, CDR1 MDHEN and CDR2 SYDVKM. The CDR3 contains 16 residues. V lost 8 bases and J lost 4, with 20 bases in between. CDR3 in amino acids: CASGRERVSGTGELFF. The CDR3 DNA reads as TGTGCCAGCGGCCGGGAAAGGGTTAGCGGCACCGGGGAGCTGTTTTTT. The whole variable domain, remainder taken from reference TRBV28 and TRBJ2-2, is DVKVTQSSRYLVKRTGEKVFLECVQDMDHENMFWYRQDPGLGLRLIYFSYDVKMKEKGDIPEGYSVSREKKERFSLILESASTNQTSMYLCASGRERVSGTGELFFGEGSRLTVL.

In nucleotides, the CDR3 is TGTGCCAGCAGCCATAGGACAGGGGGCGATCAAAACATTCAGTACTTC. Its protein product is CASSHRTGGDQNIQYF. This rearrangement joins TRBV6-6 to TRBJ2-4; 11 bases are shared with TRBD1. Germline V gene data show CDR1 as MNHNY and CDR2 as SVGAGI (reference sequence). This CDR3 contains 16 residues. The V segment lost 6 bases and the J segment 5 bases; nucleotides outside the gene matches: 9.

In its sample, this clone was seen once. The CDR3 spells CASSQDLGASYNEQFF. Written as DNA, the CDR3 is TGTGCCAGCAGCCAAGATCTAGGAGCCTCCTACAATGAGCAGTTCTTC. The genes are TRBV14 and TRBJ2-1, with unresolved D. From germline, CDR1 is SGHDN and CDR2 FVKESK. V was cut by 0 bases and J by 0 bases, with 9 bases left in between. There are 16 residues in the CDR3.

The chain recombines TRBV28 with TRBJ1-3; a weak D match, TRBD1 (6 bases). The germline V gene encodes CDR1 MDHEN and CDR2 SYDVKM. The CDR3 consists of 16 residues. With 1 base removed from V and 4 bases from J, the gap between germline ends came to 14 bases. The CDR3 coding sequence is TGTGCCAGCAGTTTATCAGGGGTTGTCAGCGGAAACACCATATATTTT. It specifies CASSLSGVVSGNTIYF.

In its sample, this clone was seen once. At the DNA level, this CDR3 is encoded by other sequences in the same sample as well. The chain carries TRBV18 and TRBJ1-5; possibly TRBD1 for D (5 bases). Trimming stripped 3 bases from V and 4 bases from J, with 7 bases between. Germline V gene data show CDR1 as KGHSH and CDR2 as LQKENI. This CDR3 has 13 amino acids. CDR3 bases: TGTGCCAGCTCACCGGGGGAGAATCAGCCCCAGCATTTT. Amino acids: CASSPGENQPQHF.

This chain connects TRBV4-3 to TRBJ1-5; D is ambiguous. V dropped 0 bases and J dropped 7 bases, with 13 bases sitting between them. The CDR3 is 15 residues long. Germline lookup yields CDR1 LGHNA and CDR2 YSLEER. In DNA, the CDR3 is TGCGCCAGCAGCCAAGACCTCGCGGGCTTGCAGCCCCAGCATTTT. This gives the protein CASSQDLAGLQPQHF.

The chain recombines TRBV6-1 with TRBJ2-3; TRBD2 matches at 11 bases. The ends lost 0 bases at V and 0 bases at J; junction bases unmatched: 8. The V gene's germline CDR1 is MNHNS and CDR2 SASEGT. The CDR3 is 19 amino acids. The CDR3 DNA reads as TGTGCCAGCAGTGAAGCGCTCTTTTCTAGCGGGGGGAGCACAGATACGCAGTATTTT. The encoded protein is CASSEALFSSGGSTDTQYF.

The rearrangement uses TRBV19 and TRBJ1-2; possibly TRBD1 for D (5 bases). The germline V gene has CDR1 LNHDA and CDR2 SQIVND (reference sequence). The germline V and J ends were trimmed by 0 bases and 7 bases, with 9 bases remaining between them. CDR3 length equals 13 residues. The CDR3 sequence: CASSIDPRGGYTF. The CDR3 nucleotides are TGTGCCAGTAGTATAGATCCGAGGGGTGGCTACACCTTC.